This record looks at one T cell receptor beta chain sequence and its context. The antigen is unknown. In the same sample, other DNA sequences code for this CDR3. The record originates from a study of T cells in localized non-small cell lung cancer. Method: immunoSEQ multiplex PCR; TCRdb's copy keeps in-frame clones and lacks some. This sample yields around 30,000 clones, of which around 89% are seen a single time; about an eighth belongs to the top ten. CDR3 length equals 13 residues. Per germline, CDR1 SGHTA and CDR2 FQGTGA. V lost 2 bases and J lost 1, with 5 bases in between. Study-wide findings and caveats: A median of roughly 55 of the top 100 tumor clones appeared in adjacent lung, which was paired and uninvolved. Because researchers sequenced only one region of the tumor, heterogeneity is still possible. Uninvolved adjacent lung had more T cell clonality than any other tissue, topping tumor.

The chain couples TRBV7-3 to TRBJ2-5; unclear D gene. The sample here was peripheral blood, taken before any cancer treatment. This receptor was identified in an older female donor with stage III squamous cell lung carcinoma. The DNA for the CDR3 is TGTGCCAGCAGCTTACGGGCCCAAGAGACCCAGTACTTC. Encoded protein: CASSLRAQETQYF.